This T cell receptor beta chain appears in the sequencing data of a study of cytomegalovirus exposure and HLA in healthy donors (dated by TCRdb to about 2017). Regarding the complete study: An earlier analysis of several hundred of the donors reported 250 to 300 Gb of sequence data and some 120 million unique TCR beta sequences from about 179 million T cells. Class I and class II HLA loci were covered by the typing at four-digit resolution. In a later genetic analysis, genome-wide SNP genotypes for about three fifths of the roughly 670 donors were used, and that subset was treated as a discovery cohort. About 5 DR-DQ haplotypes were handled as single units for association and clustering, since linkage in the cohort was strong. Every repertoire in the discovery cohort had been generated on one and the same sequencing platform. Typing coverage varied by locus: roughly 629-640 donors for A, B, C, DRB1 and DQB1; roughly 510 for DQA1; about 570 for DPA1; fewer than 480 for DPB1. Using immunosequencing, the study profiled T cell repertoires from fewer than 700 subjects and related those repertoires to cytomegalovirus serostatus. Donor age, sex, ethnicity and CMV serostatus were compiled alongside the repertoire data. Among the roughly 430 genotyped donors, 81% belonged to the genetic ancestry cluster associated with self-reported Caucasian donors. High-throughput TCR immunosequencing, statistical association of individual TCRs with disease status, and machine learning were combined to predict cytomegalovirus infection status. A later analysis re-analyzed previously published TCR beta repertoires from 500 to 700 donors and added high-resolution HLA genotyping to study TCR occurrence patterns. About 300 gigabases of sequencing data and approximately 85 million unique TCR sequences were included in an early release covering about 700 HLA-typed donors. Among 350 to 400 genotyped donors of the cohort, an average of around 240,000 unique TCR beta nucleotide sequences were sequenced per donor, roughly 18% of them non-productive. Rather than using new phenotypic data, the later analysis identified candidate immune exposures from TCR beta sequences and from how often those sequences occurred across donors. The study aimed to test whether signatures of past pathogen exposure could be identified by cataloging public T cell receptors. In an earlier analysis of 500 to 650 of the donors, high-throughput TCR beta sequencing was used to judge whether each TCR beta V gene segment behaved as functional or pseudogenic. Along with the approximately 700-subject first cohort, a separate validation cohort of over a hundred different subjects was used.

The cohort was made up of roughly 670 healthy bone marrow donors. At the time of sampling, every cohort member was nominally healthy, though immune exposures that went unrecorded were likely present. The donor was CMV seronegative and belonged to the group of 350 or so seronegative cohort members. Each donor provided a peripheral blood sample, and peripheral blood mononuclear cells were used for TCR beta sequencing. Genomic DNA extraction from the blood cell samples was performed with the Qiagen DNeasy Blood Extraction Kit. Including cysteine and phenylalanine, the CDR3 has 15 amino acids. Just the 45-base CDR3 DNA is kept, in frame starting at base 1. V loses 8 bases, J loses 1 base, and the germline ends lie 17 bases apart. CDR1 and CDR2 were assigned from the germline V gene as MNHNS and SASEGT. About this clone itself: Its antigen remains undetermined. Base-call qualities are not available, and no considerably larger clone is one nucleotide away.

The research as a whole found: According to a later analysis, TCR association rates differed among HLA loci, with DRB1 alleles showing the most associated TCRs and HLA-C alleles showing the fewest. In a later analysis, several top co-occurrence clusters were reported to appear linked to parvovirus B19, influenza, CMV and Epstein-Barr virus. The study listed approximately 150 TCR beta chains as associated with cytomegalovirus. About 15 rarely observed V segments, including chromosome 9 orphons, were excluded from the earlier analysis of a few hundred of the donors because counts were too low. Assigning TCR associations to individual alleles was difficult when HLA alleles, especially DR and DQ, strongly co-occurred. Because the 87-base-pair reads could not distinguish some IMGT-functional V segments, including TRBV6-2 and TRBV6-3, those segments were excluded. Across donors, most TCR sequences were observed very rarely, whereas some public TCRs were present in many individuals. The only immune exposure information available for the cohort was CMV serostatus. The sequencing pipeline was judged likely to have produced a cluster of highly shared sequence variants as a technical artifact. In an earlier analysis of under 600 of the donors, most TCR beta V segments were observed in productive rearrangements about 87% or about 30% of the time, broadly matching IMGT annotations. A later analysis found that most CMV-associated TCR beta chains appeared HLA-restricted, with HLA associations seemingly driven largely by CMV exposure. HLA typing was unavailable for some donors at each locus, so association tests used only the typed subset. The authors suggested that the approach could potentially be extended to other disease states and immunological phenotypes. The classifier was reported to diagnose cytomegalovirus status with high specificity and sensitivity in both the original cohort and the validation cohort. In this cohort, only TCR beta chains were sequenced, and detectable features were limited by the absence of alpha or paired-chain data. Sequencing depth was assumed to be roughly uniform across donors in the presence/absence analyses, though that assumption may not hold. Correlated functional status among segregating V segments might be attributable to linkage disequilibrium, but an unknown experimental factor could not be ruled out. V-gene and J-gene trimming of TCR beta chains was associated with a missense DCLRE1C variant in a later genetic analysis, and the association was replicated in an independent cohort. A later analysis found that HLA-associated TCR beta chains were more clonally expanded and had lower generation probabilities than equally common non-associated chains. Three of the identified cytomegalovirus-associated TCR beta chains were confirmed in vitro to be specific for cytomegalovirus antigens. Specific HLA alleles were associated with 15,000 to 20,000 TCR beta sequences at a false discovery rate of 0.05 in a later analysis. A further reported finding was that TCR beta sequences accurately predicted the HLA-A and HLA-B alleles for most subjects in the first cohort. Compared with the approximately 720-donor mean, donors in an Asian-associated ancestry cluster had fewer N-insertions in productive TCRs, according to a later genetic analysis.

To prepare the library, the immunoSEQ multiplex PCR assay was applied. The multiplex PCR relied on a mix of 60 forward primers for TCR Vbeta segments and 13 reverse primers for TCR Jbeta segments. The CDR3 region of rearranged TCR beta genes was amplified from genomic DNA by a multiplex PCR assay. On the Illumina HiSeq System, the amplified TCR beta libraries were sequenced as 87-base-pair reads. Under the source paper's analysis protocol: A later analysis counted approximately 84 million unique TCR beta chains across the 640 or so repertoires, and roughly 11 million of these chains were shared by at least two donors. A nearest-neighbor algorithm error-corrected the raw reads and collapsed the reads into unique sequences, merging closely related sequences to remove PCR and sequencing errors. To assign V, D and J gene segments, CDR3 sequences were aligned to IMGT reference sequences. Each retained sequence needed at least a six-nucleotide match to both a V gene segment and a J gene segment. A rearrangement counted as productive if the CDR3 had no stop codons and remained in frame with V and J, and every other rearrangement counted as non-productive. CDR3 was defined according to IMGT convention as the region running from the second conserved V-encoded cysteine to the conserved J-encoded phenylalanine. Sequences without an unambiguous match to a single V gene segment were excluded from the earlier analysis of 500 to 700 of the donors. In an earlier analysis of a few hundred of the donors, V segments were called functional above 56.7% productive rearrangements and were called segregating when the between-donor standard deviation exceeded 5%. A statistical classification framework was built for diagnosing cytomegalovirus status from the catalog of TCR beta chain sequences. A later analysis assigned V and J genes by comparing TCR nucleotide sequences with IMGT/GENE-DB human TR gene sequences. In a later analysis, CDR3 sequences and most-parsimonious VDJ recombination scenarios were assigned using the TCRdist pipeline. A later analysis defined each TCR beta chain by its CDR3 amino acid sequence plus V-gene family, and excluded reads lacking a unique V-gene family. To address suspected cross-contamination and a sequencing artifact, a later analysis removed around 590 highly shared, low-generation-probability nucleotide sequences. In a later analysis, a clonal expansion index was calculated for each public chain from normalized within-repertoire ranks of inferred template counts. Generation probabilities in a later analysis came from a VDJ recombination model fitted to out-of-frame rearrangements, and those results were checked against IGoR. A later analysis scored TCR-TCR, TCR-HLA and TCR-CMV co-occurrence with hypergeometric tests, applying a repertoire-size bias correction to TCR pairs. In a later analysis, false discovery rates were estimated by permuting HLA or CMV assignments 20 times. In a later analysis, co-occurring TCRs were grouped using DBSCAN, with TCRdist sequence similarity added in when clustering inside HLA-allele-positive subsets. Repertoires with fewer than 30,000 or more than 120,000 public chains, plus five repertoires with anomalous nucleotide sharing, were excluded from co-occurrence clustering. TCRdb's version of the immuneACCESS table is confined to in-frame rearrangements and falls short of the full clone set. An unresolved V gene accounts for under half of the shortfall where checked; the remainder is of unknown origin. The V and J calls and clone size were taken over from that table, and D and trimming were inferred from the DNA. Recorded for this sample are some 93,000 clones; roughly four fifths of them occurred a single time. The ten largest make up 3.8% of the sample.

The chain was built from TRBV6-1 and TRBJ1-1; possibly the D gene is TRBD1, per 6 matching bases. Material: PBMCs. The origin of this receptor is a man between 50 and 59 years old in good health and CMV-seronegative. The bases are TGTGCCAGCGGGGGGGCCAGGGATAAGAACACTGAAGCTTTCTTT. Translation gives CASGGARDKNTEAFF.